This TCR beta chain originates from a study of T cell responses to AZD1222 COVID-19 vaccine. Study-level results: Most donors were white British and more were female, and clonal diversity was possibly underestimated. Only a handful of AZD1222 recipients, roughly 6 in all, had baseline seropositivity. It was only after the peak T cell response that any repertoires were sampled. The span of vaccine-associated CD4 TCRs extended across spike, with dominance at 160-218 and 743-854.

Germline values: CDR1 SGHTS, CDR2 YDEGEE. The V segment lost 1 base and the J segment 5 bases; nucleotides outside the gene matches: 7. This CDR3 contains 15 residues. The assay was immunoSEQ multiplex PCR, and TCRdb's table has in-frame clones only and misses some. The data contain roughly 190,000 clones, about 92% of them singletons. In regard to this clone: The antigen is not known.

The chain couples TRBV5-8 to TRBJ1-1, with 8 bases identical to TRBD1. The source is an adult in good health. The specimen comprised peripheral blood, sampled on day 0 of AZD1222 vaccination. The CDR3 loop is CASSLLTGAGTEAFF. In DNA, the CDR3 is TGTGCCAGCAGCTTGTTGACAGGGGCGGGAACTGAAGCTTTCTTT.